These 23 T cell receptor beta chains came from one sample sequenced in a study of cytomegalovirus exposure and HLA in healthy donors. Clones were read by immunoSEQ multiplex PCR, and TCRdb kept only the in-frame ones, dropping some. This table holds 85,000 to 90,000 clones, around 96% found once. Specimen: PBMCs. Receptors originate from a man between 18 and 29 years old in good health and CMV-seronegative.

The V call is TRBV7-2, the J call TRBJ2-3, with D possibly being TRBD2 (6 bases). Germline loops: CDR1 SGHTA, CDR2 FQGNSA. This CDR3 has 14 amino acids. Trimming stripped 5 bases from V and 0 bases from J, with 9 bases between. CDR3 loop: CASSPAGSTDTQYF. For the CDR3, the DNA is TGTGCCAGCAGCCCGGCGGGGAGCACAGATACGCAGTATTTT.

The CDR3 nucleotides are TGTGCCAGCAGCTTAGCCAGACTAGGTCAAGAGACCCAGTACTTC. Amino acid sequence: CASSLARLGQETQYF. The genes are TRBV7-9 and TRBJ2-5; tentatively, D is TRBD2 (6 bases). The CDR3 covers 15 residues. The germline CDR1 and CDR2 sequences are SEHNR and FQNEAQ (reference sequence). V was clipped by 0 bases and J by 2 bases, with 10 bases between them.

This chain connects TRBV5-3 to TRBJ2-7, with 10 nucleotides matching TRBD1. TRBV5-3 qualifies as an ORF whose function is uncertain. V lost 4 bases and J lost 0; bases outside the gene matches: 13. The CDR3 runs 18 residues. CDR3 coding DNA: TGTGCCAGAAGCCAGCCGGGACAGGGGCTTTATAGCTCCTACGAGCAGTACGTC. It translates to CARSQPGQGLYSSYEQYV.

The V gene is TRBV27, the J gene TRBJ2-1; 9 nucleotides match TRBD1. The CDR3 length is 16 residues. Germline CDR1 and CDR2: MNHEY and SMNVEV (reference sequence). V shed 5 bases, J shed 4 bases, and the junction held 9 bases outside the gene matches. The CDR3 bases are TGTGCCAGCAGTCCCACGGGGACAGGGAAGTACAATGAGCAGTTCTTC. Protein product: CASSPTGTGKYNEQFF.

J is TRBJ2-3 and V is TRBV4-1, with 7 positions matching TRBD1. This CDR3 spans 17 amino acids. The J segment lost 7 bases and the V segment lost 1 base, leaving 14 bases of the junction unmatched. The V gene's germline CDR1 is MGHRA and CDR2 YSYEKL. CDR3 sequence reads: CASSQAYVPGQSYTQYF. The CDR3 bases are TGCGCCAGCAGCCAAGCTTACGTACCGGGACAGTCATATACGCAGTATTTT.

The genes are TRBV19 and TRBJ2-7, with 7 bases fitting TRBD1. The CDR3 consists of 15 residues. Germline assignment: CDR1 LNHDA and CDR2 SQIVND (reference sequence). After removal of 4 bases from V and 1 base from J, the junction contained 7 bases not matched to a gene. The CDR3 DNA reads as TGTGCCAGTAGTAGCACAGGGGCGGCGTCCTACGAGCAGTACTTC. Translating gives CASSSTGAASYEQYF.

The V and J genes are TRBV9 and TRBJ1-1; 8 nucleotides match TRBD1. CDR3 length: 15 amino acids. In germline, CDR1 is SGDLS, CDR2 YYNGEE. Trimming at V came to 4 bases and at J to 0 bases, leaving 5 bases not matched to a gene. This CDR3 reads CASSPEGQVNTEAFF. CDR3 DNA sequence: TGTGCCAGCAGCCCCGAGGGACAGGTGAACACTGAAGCTTTCTTT.

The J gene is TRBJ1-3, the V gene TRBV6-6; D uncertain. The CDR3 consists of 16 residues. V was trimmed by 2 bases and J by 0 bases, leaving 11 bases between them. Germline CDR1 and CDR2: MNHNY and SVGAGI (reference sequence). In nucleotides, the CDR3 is TGTGCCAGCAGTTACGGTCTCGGTTACTCTGGAAACACCATATATTTT. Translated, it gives CASSYGLGYSGNTIYF.

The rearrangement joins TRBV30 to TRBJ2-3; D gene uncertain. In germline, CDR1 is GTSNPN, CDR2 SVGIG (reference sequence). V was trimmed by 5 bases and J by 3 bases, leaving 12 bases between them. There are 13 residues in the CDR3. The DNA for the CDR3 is TGTGCCTGGTGCCTAGATAGTACAGATACGCAGTATTTT. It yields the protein CAWCLDSTDTQYF.

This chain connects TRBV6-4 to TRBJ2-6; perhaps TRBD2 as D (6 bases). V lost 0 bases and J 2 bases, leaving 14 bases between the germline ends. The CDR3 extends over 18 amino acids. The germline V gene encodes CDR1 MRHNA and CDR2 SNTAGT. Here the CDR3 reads CASSDSITGGAGANVLTF. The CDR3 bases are TGTGCCAGCAGTGACTCGATTACCGGCGGGGCTGGGGCCAACGTCCTGACTTTC.

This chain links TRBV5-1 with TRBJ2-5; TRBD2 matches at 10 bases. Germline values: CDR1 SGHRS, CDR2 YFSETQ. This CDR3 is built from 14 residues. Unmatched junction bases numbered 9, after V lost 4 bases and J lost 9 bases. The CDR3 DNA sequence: TGCGCCAGCAGCCCCTCGTCCGGGACTAGCGCCCAGTACTTC. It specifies CASSPSSGTSAQYF.

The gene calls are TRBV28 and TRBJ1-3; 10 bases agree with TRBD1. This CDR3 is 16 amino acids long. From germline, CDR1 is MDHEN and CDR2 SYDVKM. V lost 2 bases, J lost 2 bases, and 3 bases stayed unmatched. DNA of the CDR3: TGTGCCAGCAGTTTAACCGGGACAGGGGCTGGAAACACCATATATTTT. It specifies CASSLTGTGAGNTIYF.

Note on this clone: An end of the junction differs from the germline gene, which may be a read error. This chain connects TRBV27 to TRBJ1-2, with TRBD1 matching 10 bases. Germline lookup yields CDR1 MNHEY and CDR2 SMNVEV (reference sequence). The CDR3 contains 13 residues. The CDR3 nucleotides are TGTGCCAGCAGTCTCCAGACAGGGGGCTCGATATGCTTC. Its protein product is CASSLQTGGSICF.

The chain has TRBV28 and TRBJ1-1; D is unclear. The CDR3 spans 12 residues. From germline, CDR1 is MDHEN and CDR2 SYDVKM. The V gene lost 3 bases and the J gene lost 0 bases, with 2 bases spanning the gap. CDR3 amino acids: CASSFVNTEAFF. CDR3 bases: TGTGCCAGCAGTTTCGTGAACACTGAAGCTTTCTTT.

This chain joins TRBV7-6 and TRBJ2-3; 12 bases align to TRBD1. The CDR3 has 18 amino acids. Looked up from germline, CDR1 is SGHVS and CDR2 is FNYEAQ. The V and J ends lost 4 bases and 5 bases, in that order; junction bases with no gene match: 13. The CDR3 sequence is CASSSFVRDRGQGDTQYF. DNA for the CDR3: TGTGCCAGCAGCTCCTTCGTTCGGGACAGGGGGCAGGGAGATACGCAGTATTTT.

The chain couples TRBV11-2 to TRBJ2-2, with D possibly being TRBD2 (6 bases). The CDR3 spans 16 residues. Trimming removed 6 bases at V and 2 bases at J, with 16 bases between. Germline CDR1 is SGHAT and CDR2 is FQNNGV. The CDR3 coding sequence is TGTGCCAGCAGTTACGCGGGGCTTCTAAACACCGGGGAGCTGTTTTTT. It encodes CASSYAGLLNTGELFF.

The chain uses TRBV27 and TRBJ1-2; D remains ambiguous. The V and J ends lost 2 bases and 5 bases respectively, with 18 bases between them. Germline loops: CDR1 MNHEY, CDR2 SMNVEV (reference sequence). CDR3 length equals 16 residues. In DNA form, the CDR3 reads TGTGCCAGCAGTTTAGCGGCGTATACGACCCTATATGGCTACACCTTC. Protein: CASSLAAYTTLYGYTF.

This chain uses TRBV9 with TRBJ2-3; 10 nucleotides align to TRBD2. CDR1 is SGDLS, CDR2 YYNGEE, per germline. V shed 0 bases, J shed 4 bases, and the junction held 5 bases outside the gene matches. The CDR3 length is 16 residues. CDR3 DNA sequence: TGTGCCAGCAGCGTAGGTCGGCTAGCGGGAGCAGATACGCAGTATTTT. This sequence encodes CASSVGRLAGADTQYF.

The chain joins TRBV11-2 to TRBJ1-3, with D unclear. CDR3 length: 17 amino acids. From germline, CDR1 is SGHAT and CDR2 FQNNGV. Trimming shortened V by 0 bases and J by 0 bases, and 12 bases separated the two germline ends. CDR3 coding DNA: TGTGCCAGCAGCTTAGATAGTGGCAGGATCTCTGGAAACACCATATATTTT. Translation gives CASSLDSGRISGNTIYF.

The CDR3 sequence is CASSPDRDSNQPQHF. CDR3 nucleotide sequence: TGTGCCAGCAGCCCGGACAGGGATAGCAATCAGCCCCAGCATTTT. This rearrangement joins TRBV6-5 to TRBJ1-5; 8 nucleotides align to TRBD1. The CDR3 is 15 residues long. After removal of 6 bases from V and 0 bases from J, the junction contained 4 bases not matched to a gene. CDR1 is MNHEY, CDR2 SVGAGI, per germline.

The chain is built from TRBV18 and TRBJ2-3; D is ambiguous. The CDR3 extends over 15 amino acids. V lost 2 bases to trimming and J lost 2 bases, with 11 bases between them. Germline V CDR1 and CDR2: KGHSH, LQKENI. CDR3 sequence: CASSPGLGNTDTQYF. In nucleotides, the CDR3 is TGTGCCAGCTCACCAGGTCTAGGAAACACAGATACGCAGTATTTT.

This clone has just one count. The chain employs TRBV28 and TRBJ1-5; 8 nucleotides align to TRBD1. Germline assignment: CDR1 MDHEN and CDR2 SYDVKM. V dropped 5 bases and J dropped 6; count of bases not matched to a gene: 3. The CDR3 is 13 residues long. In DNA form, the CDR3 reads TGTGCCAGCAGTCGGGACAGGAGTCAGCCCCAGCATTTT. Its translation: CASSRDRSQPQHF. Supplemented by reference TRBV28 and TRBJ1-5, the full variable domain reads DVKVTQSSRYLVKRTGEKVFLECVQDMDHENMFWYRQDPGLGLRLIYFSYDVKMKEKGDIPEGYSVSREKKERFSLILESASTNQTSMYLCASSRDRSQPQHFGDGTRLSIL.

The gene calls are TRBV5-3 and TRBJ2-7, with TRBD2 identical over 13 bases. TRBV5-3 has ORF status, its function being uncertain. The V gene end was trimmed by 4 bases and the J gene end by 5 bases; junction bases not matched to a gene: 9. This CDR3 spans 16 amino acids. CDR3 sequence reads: CARSLAVGTSGNEQYF. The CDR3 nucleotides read TGTGCCAGAAGCCTGGCCGTGGGGACTAGCGGGAACGAGCAGTACTTC.